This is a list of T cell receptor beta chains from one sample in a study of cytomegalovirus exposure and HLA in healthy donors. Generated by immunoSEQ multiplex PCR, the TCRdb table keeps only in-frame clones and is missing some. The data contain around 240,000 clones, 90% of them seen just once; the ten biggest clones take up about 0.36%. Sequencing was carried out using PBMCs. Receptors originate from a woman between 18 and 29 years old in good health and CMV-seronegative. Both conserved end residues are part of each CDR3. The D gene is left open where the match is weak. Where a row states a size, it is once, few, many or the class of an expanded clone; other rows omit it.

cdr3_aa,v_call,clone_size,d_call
CASSLDGGTGQINEKLFF,TRBV28,-,TRBD1
CASSSGQPGVNTEAFF,TRBV27,-,-
CASRQAGTREQFF,TRBV28,-,TRBD2
CASSEKDNLQETQYF,TRBV2,-,-
CSVDRVYEQYF,TRBV20-1,-,TRBD1
CASSFQGAGWNTGELFF,TRBV11-2,-,TRBD1
CAWSVGTSGAGETQYF,TRBV30,-,TRBD2
CASSDPLPDRGGYSNQPQHF,TRBV6-4,-,TRBD1
CASSQTPGGGHGYTF,TRBV4-3,-,-
CASSLWGGRNSPLHF,TRBV28,-,-
CASSLGTSGITDTQYF,TRBV27,-,TRBD2
CASNSGGAYNEQFF,TRBV4-2,-,TRBD2
CASSATGSHTF,TRBV9,-,-
CASSLSRNNQPQHF,TRBV27,-,-
CASSPEISGAGYEQYF,TRBV5-1,-,TRBD2
CASSYWNMDSYNEQFF,TRBV6-5,once,-
CASSVGRVAGNTIYF,TRBV9,-,-
CASSLTTLGGSTDTQYF,TRBV11-2,-,-
CASSPPSQPYNEQFF,TRBV4-1,once,-
CASSSGQAQYQETQYF,TRBV5-4,-,-
CASSLGTDNSPLHF,TRBV5-4,-,-
CATRDRVLSAFF,TRBV19,-,TRBD1
CASSASSEDRAYGYTF,TRBV9,-,TRBD1
CASSYSEQNTEAFF,TRBV6-6,-,-
CASGGAIPGELFF,TRBV5-1,-,-
CAISGRRRTEAFF,TRBV10-3,-,-
CSGRLARRAGELFF,TRBV29-1,-,TRBD2
CASSRGQFNTEAFF,TRBV27,-,-
CASGFAGQVEGYTF,TRBV28,-,TRBD1
CASSLAIGGVETQYF,TRBV7-9,-,-
CASSQDPGSGNTIYF,TRBV4-1,-,-
CASGDSSYEQYF,TRBV10-3,-,TRBD1
CASSLRGALLPHYGYTF,TRBV27,-,-
CASRVGQVNTEAFF,TRBV10-2,-,TRBD1
CASGLGLGIEAFF,TRBV12-5,-,-
CASSYTQGRQPQHF,TRBV6-5,-,-
CASHAGGRTDTQYF,TRBV5-1,-,TRBD2
CASSLGRGTDRAYEQYF,TRBV5-4,-,TRBD1
CASSTGQFGQPQHF,TRBV6-5,-,-
CASSVEGGPRETQYF,TRBV9,-,-
CAISALNQPQHF,TRBV10-3,-,-
CASSQGSGVTGNTIYF,TRBV4-1,few,-
CASSSGQVSYEQYF,TRBV27,once,TRBD1
CASSSQGASNEKLFF,TRBV11-3,once,TRBD1
CASSLRQGADTQYF,TRBV5-1,-,TRBD1
CASTATSGGATDTQYF,TRBV2,-,TRBD2
CASSPTTSGGTQYF,TRBV7-6,-,TRBD2
CASSRDRGPSPLHF,TRBV27,few,TRBD1
CASSIAAGPGNTIYF,TRBV19,-,-
CASSIRTNYNEQFF,TRBV19,-,-
CASSPGRVTNEKLFF,TRBV4-1,-,-
CASSPGVLGSNQPQHF,TRBV28,-,-
CASSSSDRDTGELFF,TRBV28,-,TRBD1
CASSSPGQGRTGELFF,TRBV5-4,-,TRBD1
CASSLVAMNTEAFF,TRBV7-8,-,-
CASSSPSTRVTEAFF,TRBV13,-,-
CASRTSGGGKGEQFF,TRBV19,-,TRBD2